The T cell receptor (beta chain) described here comes from a study of CD8 T cells in ankylosing spondylitis. Study results and limitations: Significantly higher representation of disease-linked clones was reported for matched ankylosing spondylitis synovial fluid.

With regard to this clonotype: The antigen is not known.

Via MiXCR, TCRdb re-called the 5' RACE reads, giving one row per CDR3 protein. Of 250,000 or so distinct CDR3 sequences in the sample, around 10% were seen once. This CDR3 is 15 amino acids long. The germline CDR1 and CDR2 sequences are SGHRS and YFSETQ. Trimming pared 0 bases from V and 7 bases from J, leaving 16 bases between. The sample comprised blood, either unsorted or a sorted T cell fraction (not recorded which). This sequence was found in a male donor with ankylosing spondylitis or in good health (not recorded which). The V and J genes are TRBV5-1 and TRBJ2-5; D possibly uses TRBD1 or TRBD2 (5 bases each). The DNA for the CDR3 is TGCGCCAGCAGCTTGGAGTCAGGGAGTGTGAGGACCCAGTACTTC. Translated: CASSLESGSVRTQYF.